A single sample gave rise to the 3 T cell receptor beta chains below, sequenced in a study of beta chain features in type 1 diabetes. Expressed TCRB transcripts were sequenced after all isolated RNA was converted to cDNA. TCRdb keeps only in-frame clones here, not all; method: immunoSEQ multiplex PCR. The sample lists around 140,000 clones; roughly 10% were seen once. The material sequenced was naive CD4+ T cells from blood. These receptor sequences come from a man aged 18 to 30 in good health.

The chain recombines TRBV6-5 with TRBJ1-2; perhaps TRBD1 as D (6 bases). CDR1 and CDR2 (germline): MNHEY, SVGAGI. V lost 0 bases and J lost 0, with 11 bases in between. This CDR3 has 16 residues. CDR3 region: CASSYSGTLTNYGYTF. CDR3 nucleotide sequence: TGTGCCAGCAGTTACTCGGGGACACTTACTAACTATGGCTACACCTTC.

The CDR3 nucleotides read TGTGCCAGCAGTGCAACCGACAGGGATCAGCCCCAGCATTTT. Translated, it gives CASSATDRDQPQHF. This chain connects TRBV6-5 to TRBJ1-5, with 7 positions matching TRBD1. There are 14 residues in the CDR3. Germline V lookup: CDR1 MNHEY, CDR2 SVGAGI. The V gene end was trimmed by 5 bases and the J gene end by 5 bases; junction bases not matched to a gene: 6.

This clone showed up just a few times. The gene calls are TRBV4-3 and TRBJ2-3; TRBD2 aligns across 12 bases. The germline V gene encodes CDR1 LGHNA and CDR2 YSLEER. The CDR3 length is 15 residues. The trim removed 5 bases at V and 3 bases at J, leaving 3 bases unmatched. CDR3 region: CASSSSGGATDTQYF. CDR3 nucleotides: TGCGCCAGCAGCTCTAGCGGGGGGGCTACAGATACGCAGTATTTT.